The sequence of this T cell receptor beta chain was determined in a study of blood T cells in healthy people across ages. Study-wide points: Donor CMV status, an unknown factor, possibly confounded changes in expanded clonotypes. The study regarded diversity estimates from one million T cells as underestimates.

PCR was performed a second time for about 6 to 12 cycles using a sample-barcoded 5' primer and a J-beta primer mix. TCRdb re-derived calls from the 5' RACE reads in MiXCR, one entry per CDR3 protein. The sample yields about 1.6 million distinct CDR3 sequences, around 36% seen once. This CDR3 spans 16 amino acids. V was trimmed by 0 bases and J by 0 bases, leaving 11 bases between them. Germline CDR1 reads ENHRY; CDR2 reads SYGVKD. Each sample provided at least 5.5 micrograms of extracted total RNA. There are a few counts of this clonotype. Its antigen remains unknown. The chain employs TRBV10-3 and TRBJ1-2; no clear D. The sequence derives from a woman in her 30s in good health. The sequencing sample was made of blood. As DNA, the CDR3 is TGTGCCATCAGTGAGTCGAGGTCGGGAACTAACTATGGCTACACCTTC. It encodes CAISESRSGTNYGYTF.